A single sample is the source of the 22 T cell receptor beta chains below, sequenced in a study of blood T cells in healthy people across ages. Together with a sample-barcoded 5' primer, a J-beta primer mix was included in a second PCR lasting about 6 to 11 cycles. Using its own MiXCR run on the 5' RACE reads, TCRdb lists one record per CDR3 protein. The sample lists 1.8 million or so distinct CDR3 sequences, about two fifths occurring once. The sequencing sample was made of blood. These receptors all stem from a human donor in good health.

This clonotype was seen only a few times. V and J are TRBV18 and TRBJ2-1; D not certain. The CDR3 has 14 residues. Trimming left V 8 bases short and J 5 bases short, with 16 bases between. From germline, CDR1 is KGHSH and CDR2 LQKENI. This chain's CDR3 is CASHLRKSDNEQFF. The CDR3 nucleotides are TGTGCCAGCCACCTCAGGAAGTCGGACAATGAGCAGTTCTTC.

This clonotype appeared once. The rearrangement links TRBV28 to TRBJ1-2; D is possibly TRBD1 (5 bases). V dropped 5 bases and J dropped 6 bases, with 16 bases sitting between them. Per the germline V gene, CDR1 is MDHEN and CDR2 is SYDVKM. The CDR3 extends over 14 amino acids. The CDR3 sequence is CASSRDGLRDGYTF. CDR3 nucleotide sequence: TGTGCCAGCAGTCGGGACGGACTTAGGGATGGCTACACCTTC.

This clonotype was seen a handful of times. Possible read error: a much larger clone is one base away. The rearrangement uses TRBV7-6 and TRBJ2-4; 7 nucleotides match TRBD1. Judging by the DNA end, TRBJ2-7 fits better; the J call may be wrong. CDR1 and CDR2 from the germline V gene are SGHVS and FNYEAQ. This CDR3 comprises 14 residues. The CDR3 here is CAGSSGQKTYEQYF. The CDR3 DNA follows: TGTGCCGGCAGCTCGGGACAGAAGACCTACGAGCAGTACTTC.

This clonotype occurred a few times. This sequence joins TRBV6-2 or TRBV6-3 and TRBJ2-1; D may be TRBD2 (5 bases). The CDR3 loop spans 12 amino acids. Germline CDR1 MNHEY, CDR2 SVGEGT. The germline V and J ends were trimmed by 7 bases and 8 bases, with 12 bases remaining between them. CDR3 protein: CASTFPGYEQFF. CDR3 in DNA: TGTGCCAGCACTTTTCCGGGATATGAGCAGTTCTTC.

This clonotype was observed a handful of times. Just one base apart from a much larger clone, this may be a read error. The V gene is TRBV5-1, the J gene TRBJ2-7, with TRBD1 as a possible D gene (6 bases). The CDR3 totals 14 residues. Germline values: CDR1 SGHRS, CDR2 YFSETQ. V lost 0 bases and J 3 bases, leaving 10 bases between the germline ends. CDR3 DNA: TGCGCCAGCAGCTTGGACGTACAGGGCTACGAGCAGTACTTC. This encodes CASSLDVQGYEQYF.

The chain links TRBV7-8 to TRBJ2-3; unclear D gene. Germline CDR1 SGHVS, CDR2 FQNEAQ. The CDR3 sequence is 14 residues long. Deletions cut 4 bases from V and 6 bases from J, with 14 bases between. CDR3 amino acids: CASSSGPPADTQYF. The CDR3 DNA reads TGTGCCAGCAGCTCCGGTCCCCCCGCGGATACGCAGTATTTT.

This clonotype has just a few counts. The chain has TRBV20-1 and TRBJ1-2; possible D gene TRBD1, 5 bases. V was pared by 4 bases and J by 4 bases, with 10 bases between. CDR3 length: 12 residues. Germline lookup yields CDR1 DFQATT and CDR2 SNEGSKA (reference sequence). The CDR3 DNA follows: TGCAGTGCTACCAGGGACGCCTATGGCTACACCTTC. This sequence encodes CSATRDAYGYTF.

This clonotype was observed once. J is TRBJ2-5 and V is TRBV28; 11 nucleotides match TRBD2. Germline assignment: CDR1 MDHEN and CDR2 SYDVKM. This CDR3 has 15 residues. V lost 4 bases and J lost 5; bases outside the gene matches: 6. The CDR3 loop reads CASSSHSGGAETQYF. The DNA of the CDR3 is TGTGCCAGCAGTTCTCATAGCGGGGGGGCTGAGACCCAGTACTTC.

This clonotype has at least ten counts. The chain links TRBV6-6 to TRBJ2-5; D is uncertain. Germline V gives CDR1 MNHNY, CDR2 SVGAGI (reference sequence). Deletions cut 4 bases from V and 4 bases from J, with 7 bases between. CDR3 length: 12 residues. The CDR3 coding sequence is TGTGCCAGCAGTTCCCCGGCAGAGACCCAGTACTTC. As protein: CASSSPAETQYF.

V usage is TRBV5-5 and J usage is TRBJ2-3; 7 bases line up with TRBD1. The CDR3 totals 14 residues. V shed 4 bases, J shed 6 bases, and the junction held 8 bases outside the gene matches. Per the germline V gene, CDR1 is SGHKS and CDR2 is YYEKEE (reference sequence). The CDR3 protein is CASSRGQARDTQYF. CDR3 DNA sequence: TGTGCCAGCAGCCGTGGACAGGCGAGGGATACGCAGTATTTT.

This clonotype was detected only a few times. The chain joins TRBV7-2 to TRBJ2-7; the D gene is possibly TRBD2 (5 bases). The germline V gene encodes CDR1 SGHTA and CDR2 FQGNSA. CDR3 length: 13 amino acids. Between the trimmed V and J ends, which lost 2 bases and 2 bases, there was a span of 7 bases. CDR3: CASSLPEAYEQYF. The DNA of the CDR3 is TGTGCCAGCAGCTTACCGGAGGCCTACGAGCAGTACTTC.

This rearrangement joins TRBV7-2 to TRBJ2-7, with 8 nucleotides matching TRBD2. Germline loops: CDR1 SGHTA, CDR2 FQGNSA. V gave up 7 bases and J gave up 2 bases; unmatched junction bases: 7. This CDR3 is 14 amino acids long. The CDR3 is CASNGRGLAYEQYF. Here the CDR3 DNA reads TGTGCCAGCAACGGAAGGGGACTAGCCTACGAGCAGTACTTC.

The chain couples TRBV7-8 to TRBJ2-3; the D is unclear. Trimming stripped 1 base from V and 4 bases from J, with 12 bases between. CDR3 size: 15 residues. Per the germline V gene, CDR1 is SGHVS and CDR2 is FQNEAQ. The CDR3 DNA reads TGTGCCAGCAGCTTAGGAGGAATTGCTGCAGATACGCAGTATTTT. This codes for CASSLGGIAADTQYF.

The chain joins TRBV9 to TRBJ2-1, with 9 nucleotides matching TRBD1. The J segment lost 4 bases and the V segment lost 5 bases, leaving 7 bases of the junction unmatched. CDR1 SGDLS and CDR2 YYNGEE come from the germline V gene. This CDR3 is 15 amino acids long. The CDR3, as DNA: TGTGCCAGCAGGGGCGTGGGACAGGGTTACAATGAGCAGTTCTTC. Protein product: CASRGVGQGYNEQFF. Full variable domain (remainder filled in from reference TRBV9 and TRBJ2-1): DSGVTQTPKHLITATGQRVTLRCSPRSGDLSVYWYQQSLDQGLQFLIQYYNGEERAKGNILERFSAQQFPDLHSELNLSSLELGDSALYFCASRGVGQGYNEQFFGPGTRLTVL.

This clonotype has more than one count but fewer than ten. The rearrangement joins TRBV14 to TRBJ2-5; D remains unclear. Trimming removed 0 bases at V and 7 bases at J, with 6 bases between. Germline V CDR1 and CDR2: SGHDN, FVKESK. The CDR3 sequence is 12 residues long. CDR3 loop: CASSQDFRTQYF. CDR3 DNA: TGTGCCAGCAGCCAAGATTTCCGGACCCAGTACTTC. The whole variable domain, filled in from reference TRBV14 and TRBJ2-5, reads EAGVTQFPSHSVIEKGQTVTLRCDPISGHDNLYWYRRVMGKEIKFLLHFVKESKQDESGMPNNRFLAERTGGTYSTLKVQPAELEDSGVYFCASSQDFRTQYFGPGTRLLVL.

CDR3 in amino acids: CASSYRSDRDYGYTF. The CDR3 DNA follows: TGTGCCAGCAGTTATCGGTCGGACCGAGACTATGGCTACACCTTC. The chain uses TRBV6-2 or TRBV6-3 and TRBJ1-2, with unresolved D. CDR3 length equals 15 residues. With 3 bases removed from V and 3 bases from J, the gap between germline ends came to 14 bases. Germline V gene lookup returns CDR1 MNHEY and CDR2 SVGEGT.

The table lists this clonotype with many counts. The chain is built from TRBV6-1 and TRBJ1-2; 7 bases are a match to TRBD1. J lost 2 bases, V lost 6 bases, and 3 bases had no gene match. The V gene's germline CDR1 is MNHNS and CDR2 SASEGT. This CDR3 is built from 13 residues. The CDR3: CASSKTGNYGYTF. In nucleotides, the CDR3 is TGTGCCAGCAGCAAGACAGGGAACTATGGCTACACCTTC.

The V gene is TRBV7-2, the J gene TRBJ2-3, with D unclear. Germline values: CDR1 SGHTA, CDR2 FQGNSA. The CDR3 spans 14 residues. The germline V and J ends were trimmed by 3 bases and 4 bases, with 11 bases remaining between them. CDR3 protein: CASSLVPTSDTQYF. Written as DNA, the CDR3 is TGTGCCAGCAGCTTGGTCCCTACCTCAGATACGCAGTATTTT.

The CDR3 nucleotides are TGTGCCAGCAGCTTAGGACTAGCGGTCCCAGAGCAGTACTTC. It encodes CASSLGLAVPEQYF. V gene TRBV7-2 combines with J gene TRBJ2-1; 9 bases line up with TRBD2. The assigned J gene may be wrong: the sequence end matches TRBJ2-7 better. Germline CDR1 SGHTA, CDR2 FQGNSA. This CDR3 has 14 residues.

Comments on this clonotype: The junction differs from germline at one of its ends, possibly a read error. This chain uses TRBV4-1 with TRBJ2-7; D is unclear. This CDR3 is built from 14 residues. CDR1 is MGHRA, CDR2 YSYEKL, per germline. CDR3: CASSQIQQIYELYF. As DNA, the CDR3 is TGCGCCAGCAGCCAGATACAACAGATCTACGAGCTGTACTTC.

The CDR3 DNA sequence: TGTGCCAGTAGCGAGACATGGAACACTGAAGCTTTCTTT. Translation: CASSETWNTEAFF. This rearrangement joins TRBV19 to TRBJ1-1; D not certain. V lost 6 bases and J 1 base, leaving 9 bases between the germline ends. The CDR3 totals 13 residues. In germline, CDR1 is LNHDA, CDR2 SQIVND (reference sequence). Supplemented by reference TRBV19 and TRBJ1-1, the full variable domain reads DGGITQSPKYLFRKEGQNVTLSCEQNLNHDAMYWYRQDPGQGLRLIYYSQIVNDFQKGDIAEGYSVSREKKESFPLTVTSAQKNPTAFYLCASSETWNTEAFFGQGTRLTVV.

The V gene is TRBV7-3, the J gene TRBJ1-2, with D possibly TRBD1 on 5 matching bases. Deletions cut 3 bases from V and 7 bases from J, with 15 bases between. This CDR3 comprises 14 residues. In germline, CDR1 is SGHTA, CDR2 FQGTGA. In DNA, the CDR3 is TGTGCCAGCAGCTTGGGCAGGGACTACACTGGCTACACCTTC. Translated: CASSLGRDYTGYTF.